One and the same sample provided the 2 T cell receptor beta chains below, sequenced in a study of T cells expressing NK-cell markers. Reanalyzing the 5' RACE reads, TCRdb keeps one entry per CDR3 protein, without DNA. The listing contains hundreds of thousands of distinct CDR3 sequences. The source material was blood T cells: a sorted CD56 or NKG2C T cell subset, CD4+ or CD8+ T cells, or bulk PBMC T cells (not recorded which). These receptors all come from a man aged 18-70 years in good health.

The rearrangement links TRBV20-1 to TRBJ2-3; the D call of TRBD1 rests on TCRdb alone, since no DNA is present to check it. This CDR3 is built from 15 residues. Germline values: CDR1 DFQATT, CDR2 SNEGSKA (reference sequence). The CDR3 reads CSASRGKGRTDTQYF.

The chain recombines TRBV20-1 with TRBJ1-4; TCRdb reports TRBD1, a call that lacks DNA to check it against. Per germline, CDR1 DFQATT and CDR2 SNEGSKA (reference sequence). This CDR3 region has 18 residues. The CDR3 loop reads CSAREPLGQGRTNEKLFF.